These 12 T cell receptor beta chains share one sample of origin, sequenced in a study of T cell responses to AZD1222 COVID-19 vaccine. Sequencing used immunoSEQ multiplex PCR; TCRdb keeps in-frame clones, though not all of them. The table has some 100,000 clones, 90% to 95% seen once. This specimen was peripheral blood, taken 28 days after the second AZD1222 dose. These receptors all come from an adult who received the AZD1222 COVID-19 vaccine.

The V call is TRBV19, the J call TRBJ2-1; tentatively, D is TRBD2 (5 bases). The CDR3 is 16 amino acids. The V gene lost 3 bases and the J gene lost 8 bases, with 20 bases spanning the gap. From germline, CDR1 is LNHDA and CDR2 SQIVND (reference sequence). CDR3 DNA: TGTGCCAGTAGTATTGTGGAGGCTCGGGCATGGGATGAGCAGTTCTTC. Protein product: CASSIVEARAWDEQFF.

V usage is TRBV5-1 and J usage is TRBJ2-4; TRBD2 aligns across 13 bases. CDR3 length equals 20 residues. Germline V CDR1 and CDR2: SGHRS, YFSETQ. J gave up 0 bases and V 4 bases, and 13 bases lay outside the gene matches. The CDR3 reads CASSPDPQTSGGLAKNIQYF. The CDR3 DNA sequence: TGCGCCAGCAGCCCCGACCCCCAGACTAGCGGGGGGCTAGCCAAAAACATTCAGTACTTC. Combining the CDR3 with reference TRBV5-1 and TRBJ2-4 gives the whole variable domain KAGVTQTPRYLIKTRGQQVTLSCSPISGHRSVSWYQQTPGQGLQFLFEYFSETQRNKGNFPGRFSGRQFSNSRSEMNVSTLELGDSALYLCASSPDPQTSGGLAKNIQYFGAGTRLSVL.

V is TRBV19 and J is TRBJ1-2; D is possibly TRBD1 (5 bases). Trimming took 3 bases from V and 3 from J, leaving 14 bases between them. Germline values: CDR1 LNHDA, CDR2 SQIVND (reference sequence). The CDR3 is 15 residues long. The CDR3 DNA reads TGTGCCAGTAGTATTCACCCAGGGCTAGACTATGGCTACACCTTC. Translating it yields CASSIHPGLDYGYTF.

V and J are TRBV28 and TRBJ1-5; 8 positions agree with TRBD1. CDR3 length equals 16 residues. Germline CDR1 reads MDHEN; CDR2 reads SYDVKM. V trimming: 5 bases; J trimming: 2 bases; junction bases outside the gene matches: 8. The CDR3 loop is CASSGPGGAGNQPQHF. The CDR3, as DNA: TGTGCCAGCAGTGGTCCAGGGGGCGCCGGCAATCAGCCCCAGCATTTT.

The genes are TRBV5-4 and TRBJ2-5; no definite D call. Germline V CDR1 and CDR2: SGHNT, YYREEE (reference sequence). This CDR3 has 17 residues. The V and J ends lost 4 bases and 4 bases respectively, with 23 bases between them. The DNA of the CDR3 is TGTGCCAGCAGCCTGGAGACGAACAGAGGCTTTGGAGAGACCCAGTACTTC. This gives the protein CASSLETNRGFGETQYF. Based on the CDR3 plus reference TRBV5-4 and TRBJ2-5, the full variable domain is ETGVTQSPTHLIKTRGQQVTLRCSSQSGHNTVSWYQQALGQGPQFIFQYYREEENGRGNFPPRFSGLQFPNYSSELNVNALELDDSALYLCASSLETNRGFGETQYFGPGTRLLVL.

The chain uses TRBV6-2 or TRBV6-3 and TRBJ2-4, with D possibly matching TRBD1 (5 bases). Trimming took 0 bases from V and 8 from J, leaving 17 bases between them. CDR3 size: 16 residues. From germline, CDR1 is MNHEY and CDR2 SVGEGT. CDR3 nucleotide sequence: TGTGCCAGCAGTTACTCGAAAGGACACCCTATAGACATTCAGTACTTC. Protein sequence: CASSYSKGHPIDIQYF.

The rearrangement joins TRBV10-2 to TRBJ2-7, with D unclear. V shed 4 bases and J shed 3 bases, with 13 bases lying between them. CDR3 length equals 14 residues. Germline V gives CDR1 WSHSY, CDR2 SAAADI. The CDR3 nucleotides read TGCGCCAGCAGTGGACCCGCCTCAAACTACGAGCAGTACTTC. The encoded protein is CASSGPASNYEQYF.

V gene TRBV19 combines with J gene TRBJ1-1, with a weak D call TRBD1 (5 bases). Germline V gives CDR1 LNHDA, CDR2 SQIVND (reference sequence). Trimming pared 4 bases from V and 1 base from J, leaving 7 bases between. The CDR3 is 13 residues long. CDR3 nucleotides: TGTGCCAGTAGTACGGGGCCGAACACTGAAGCTTTCTTT. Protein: CASSTGPNTEAFF.

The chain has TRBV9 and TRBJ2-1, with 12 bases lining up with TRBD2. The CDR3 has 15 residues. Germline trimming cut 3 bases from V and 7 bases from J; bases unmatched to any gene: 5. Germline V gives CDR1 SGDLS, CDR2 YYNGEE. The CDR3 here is CASSAALAGGNEQFF. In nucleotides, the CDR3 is TGTGCCAGCAGCGCCGCACTAGCGGGGGGAAATGAGCAGTTCTTC.

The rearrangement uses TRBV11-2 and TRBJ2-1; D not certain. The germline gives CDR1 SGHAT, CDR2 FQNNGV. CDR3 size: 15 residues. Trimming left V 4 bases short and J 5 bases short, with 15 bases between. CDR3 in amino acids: CASSSYVQMNNEQFF. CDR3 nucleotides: TGTGCCAGCAGCTCGTATGTGCAGATGAACAATGAGCAGTTCTTC.

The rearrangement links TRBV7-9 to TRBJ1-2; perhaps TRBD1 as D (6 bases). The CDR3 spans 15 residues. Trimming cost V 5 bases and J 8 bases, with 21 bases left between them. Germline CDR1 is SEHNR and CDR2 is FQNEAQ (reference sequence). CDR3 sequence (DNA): TGTGCCAGCAGCCCCACGTTGGACAGTTCGGGCGGCTACACCTTC. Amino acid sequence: CASSPTLDSSGGYTF.

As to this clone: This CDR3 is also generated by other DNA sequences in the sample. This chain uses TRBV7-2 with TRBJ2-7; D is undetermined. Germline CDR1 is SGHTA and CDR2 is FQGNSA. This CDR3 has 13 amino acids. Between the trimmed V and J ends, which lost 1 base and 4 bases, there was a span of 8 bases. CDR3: CASSLGVGYEQYF. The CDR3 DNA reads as TGTGCCAGCAGCTTAGGGGTAGGTTACGAGCAGTACTTC. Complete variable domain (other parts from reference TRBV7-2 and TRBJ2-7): GAGVSQSPSNKVTEKGKDVELRCDPISGHTALYWYRQSLGQGLEFLIYFQGNSAPDKSGLPSDRFSAERTGGSVSTLTIQRTQQEDSAVYLCASSLGVGYEQYFGPGTRLTVT.